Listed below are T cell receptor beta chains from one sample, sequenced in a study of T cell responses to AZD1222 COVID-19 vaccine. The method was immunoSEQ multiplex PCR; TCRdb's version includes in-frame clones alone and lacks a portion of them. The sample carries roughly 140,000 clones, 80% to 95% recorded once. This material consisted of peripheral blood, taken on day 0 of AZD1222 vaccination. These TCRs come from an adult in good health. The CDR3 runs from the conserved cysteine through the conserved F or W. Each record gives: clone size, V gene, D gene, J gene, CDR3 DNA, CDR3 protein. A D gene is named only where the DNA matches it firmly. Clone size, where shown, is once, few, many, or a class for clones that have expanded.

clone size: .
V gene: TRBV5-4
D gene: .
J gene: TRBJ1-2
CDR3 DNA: TGTGCCAGCAGCTTGGTATTGGACTATGGCTACACCTTC
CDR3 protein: CASSLVLDYGYTF

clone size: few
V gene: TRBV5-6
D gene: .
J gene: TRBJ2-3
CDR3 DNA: TGTGCCAGCAGCTTGGGGCCCCTGAGCACAGATACGCAGTATTTT
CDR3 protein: CASSLGPLSTDTQYF

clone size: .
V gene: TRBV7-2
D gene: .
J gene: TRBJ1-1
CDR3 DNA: TGTGCCAGCAGCTTAGTCGGGGGGCTTGGCACTGAAGCTTTCTTT
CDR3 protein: CASSLVGGLGTEAFF

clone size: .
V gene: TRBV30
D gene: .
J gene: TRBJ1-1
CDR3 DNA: TGTGCCTGGAGTGTACGGTGGCAGGGTGTGACTGAAGCTTTCTTT
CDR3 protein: CAWSVRWQGVTEAFF

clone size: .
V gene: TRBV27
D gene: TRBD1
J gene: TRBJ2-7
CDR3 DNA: TGTGCCAGCAGTCTCTGGACAGGGGTTAACGAGCAGTACTTC
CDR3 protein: CASSLWTGVNEQYF

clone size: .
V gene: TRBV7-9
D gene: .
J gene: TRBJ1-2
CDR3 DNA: TGTGCCAGCAGCTCCGGGGACGTCCCGGCGAACGGCTACACCTTC
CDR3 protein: CASSSGDVPANGYTF

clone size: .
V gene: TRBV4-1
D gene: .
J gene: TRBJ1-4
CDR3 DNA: TGCGCCAGCAGCCAAGATCAAGGGGGAGGGAAACTGTTTTTT
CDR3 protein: CASSQDQGGGKLFF

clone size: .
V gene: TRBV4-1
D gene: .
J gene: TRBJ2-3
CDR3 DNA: TGCGCCAGCAGCCCCCGAACTAAAACTAGCACAGATACGCAGTATTTT
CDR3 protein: CASSPRTKTSTDTQYF

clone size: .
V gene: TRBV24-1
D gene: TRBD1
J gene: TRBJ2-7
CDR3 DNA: TGTGCCACCAGTGAAACAGGGGAGAAGTCCTACGAGCAGTACTTC
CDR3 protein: CATSETGEKSYEQYF

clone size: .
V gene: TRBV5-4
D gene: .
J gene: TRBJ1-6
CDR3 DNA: TGTGCCAGCAGCTTAGGGACACAGGATTCACCCCTCCACTTT
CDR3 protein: CASSLGTQDSPLHF

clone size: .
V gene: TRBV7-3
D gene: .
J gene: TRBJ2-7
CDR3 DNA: TGTGCCAGCAGCTTAACTAAACAGGACGAGCAGTACTTC
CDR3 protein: CASSLTKQDEQYF

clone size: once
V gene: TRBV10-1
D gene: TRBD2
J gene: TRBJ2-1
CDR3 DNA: TGCGCCAGCAGTGATTCCTTAGCGGGAGGGTTTGGGAATGAGCAGTTCTTC
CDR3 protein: CASSDSLAGGFGNEQFF

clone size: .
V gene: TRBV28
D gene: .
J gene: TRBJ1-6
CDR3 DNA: TGTGCCAGCAGTCCCCACGGGTCACCCCTCCACTTT
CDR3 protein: CASSPHGSPLHF

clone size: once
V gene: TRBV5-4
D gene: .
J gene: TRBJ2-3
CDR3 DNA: TGTGCCAGCAGCTTGGAGGGAGGCCCCTCCAGTACGCAGTATTTT
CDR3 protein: CASSLEGGPSSTQYF

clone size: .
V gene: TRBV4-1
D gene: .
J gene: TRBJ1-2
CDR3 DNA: TGCGCCAGCAGCCAGGGGGAGAACTATGGCTACACCTTC
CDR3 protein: CASSQGENYGYTF

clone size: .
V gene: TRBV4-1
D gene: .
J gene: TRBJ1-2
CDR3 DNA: TGCGCCAGCAGCCAACCACGTCGCTCACTAGGCCATGGCTACACCTTC
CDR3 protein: CASSQPRRSLGHGYTF

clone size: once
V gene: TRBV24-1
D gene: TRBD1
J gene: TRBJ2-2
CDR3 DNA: TGTGCCACCAGTGATTTTCGGACAGGGGGCGGGGAGCTGTTTTTT
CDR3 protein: CATSDFRTGGGELFF

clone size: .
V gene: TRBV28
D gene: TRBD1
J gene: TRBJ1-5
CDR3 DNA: TGTGCCAGCAGTTCTCCCGGGACAGGGGGACGCAATCAGCCCCAGCATTTT
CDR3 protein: CASSSPGTGGRNQPQHF

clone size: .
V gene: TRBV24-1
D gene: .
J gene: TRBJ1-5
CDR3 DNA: TGTGCCACCAGTGATTTGTGGGATTTAAAGCCCCAGCATTTT
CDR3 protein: CATSDLWDLKPQHF

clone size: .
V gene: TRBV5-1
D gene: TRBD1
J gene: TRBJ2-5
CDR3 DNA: TGCGCCAGCAGCTTGGGACAGGGGAGGGAGACCCAGTACTTC
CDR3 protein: CASSLGQGRETQYF

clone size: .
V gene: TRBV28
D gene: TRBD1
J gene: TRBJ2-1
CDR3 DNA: TGTGCCAGCAGTCCTCCGGGACAGGGGGCGAATGAGCAGTTCTTC
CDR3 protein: CASSPPGQGANEQFF

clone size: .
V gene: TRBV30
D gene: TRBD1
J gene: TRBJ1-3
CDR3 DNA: TGTGCCTGGAGCGCGGACAGGGGATACACCATATATTTT
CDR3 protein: CAWSADRGYTIYF

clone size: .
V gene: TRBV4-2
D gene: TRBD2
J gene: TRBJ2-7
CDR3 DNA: TGTGCCAGCAGCCAAGATACGGCTAGCGGGAATAGCGAGCAGTACTTC
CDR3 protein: CASSQDTASGNSEQYF

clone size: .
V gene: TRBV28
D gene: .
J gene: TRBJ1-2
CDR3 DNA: TGTGCCAGCGTGGGTCTATGGAGCTACACCTTC
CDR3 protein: CASVGLWSYTF

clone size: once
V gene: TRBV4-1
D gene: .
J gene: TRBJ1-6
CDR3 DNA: TGCGCCAGCAGCCAAGAGTGGTACTCGGACAGATATAATTCACCCCTCCACTTT
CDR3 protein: CASSQEWYSDRYNSPLHF

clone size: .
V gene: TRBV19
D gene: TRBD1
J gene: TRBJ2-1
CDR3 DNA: TGTGCCAGTAATTCAGGGGGATACAATGAGCAGTTCTTC
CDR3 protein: CASNSGGYNEQFF